This passage covers 18 T cell receptor beta chains from one sample sequenced in a study of blood T cells in healthy people across ages. A second 7 to 11 cycle PCR used barcoded and J-beta primers. TCRdb passed the 5' RACE reads through MiXCR, listing each CDR3 protein once. This sample carries almost 550,000 distinct CDR3 sequences, under 30% of them seen once, and the ten largest clones take less than 9%. This same sample was also taken into another study, of T cells of mothers and their children.

The sequencing sample was made of blood. The receptors shown here come from a boy between 5 and 17 years old in good health.

The chain links TRBV19 to TRBJ2-1; a possible D gene is TRBD2 (6 bases). This CDR3 has 15 amino acids. CDR1 is LNHDA, CDR2 SQIVND, per germline (reference sequence). V shed 7 bases and J shed 9 bases, with 22 bases lying between them. The CDR3: CASIPAGRNVGEQFF. The DNA of the CDR3 is TGTGCCAGTATCCCAGCGGGTAGAAACGTGGGTGAGCAGTTCTTC.

This rearrangement joins TRBV12-3 or TRBV12-4 to TRBJ2-5, with D perhaps given as TRBD1 or TRBD2 (5 bases each). V lost 1 base, J lost 4 bases, and 16 bases lay in between. The CDR3 runs to 16 residues. The CDR3 nucleotides read TGTGCCAGCAGTTTAGGAGCTCCGGGGCTCGGAGAGACCCAGTACTTC. Translation: CASSLGAPGLGETQYF.

CDR3: CASTLDFSYNEQFF. The CDR3 DNA follows: TGTGCCAGCACCCTCGACTTTTCCTACAATGAGCAGTTCTTC. The chain links TRBV7-8 to TRBJ2-1, with unresolved D. This CDR3 has 14 amino acids. Trimming removed 7 bases from V and 1 base from J, with 11 bases in between. CDR1 SGHVS and CDR2 FQNEAQ come from the germline V gene.

The chain employs TRBV18 and TRBJ2-3, with 7 bases aligning to TRBD2. Germline loops: CDR1 KGHSH, CDR2 LQKENI. The trim removed 2 bases at V and 6 bases at J, leaving 11 bases unmatched. The CDR3 runs to 16 residues. CDR3: CASSPSRREAADTQYF. The CDR3 DNA follows: TGTGCCAGCTCACCAAGTCGCCGGGAGGCCGCGGATACGCAGTATTTT.

This chain uses TRBV4-3 with TRBJ1-4; TRBD1 aligns across 7 bases. The CDR3 has 16 amino acids. Per germline, CDR1 LGHNA and CDR2 YSLEER. J gave up 0 bases and V 3 bases, and 4 bases lay outside the gene matches. CDR3 loop: CASSQTGISTNEKLFF. The CDR3 DNA reads as TGCGCCAGCAGCCAGACAGGGATTTCAACTAATGAAAAACTGTTTTTT.

The CDR3 reads CASSEWGVETQYF. The CDR3 DNA reads TGTGCCAGCAGTGAGTGGGGGGTAGAGACCCAGTACTTC. V and J are TRBV11-3 and TRBJ2-5, with D maybe TRBD2 (6 bases). The CDR3 consists of 13 residues. Germline V gene sequence: CDR1 SGHNT, CDR2 YENEEA. V was trimmed by 6 bases and J by 4 bases, leaving 12 bases between them.

V usage is TRBV20-1 and J usage is TRBJ1-3; D gene unclear. Trimming took 4 bases from V and 4 from J, leaving 17 bases between them. The length of the CDR3 is 15 residues. The germline V gene encodes CDR1 DFQATT and CDR2 SNEGSKA (reference sequence). The CDR3 DNA sequence: TGCAGTGCTATACAGAGGGAAATCTTGGGAAACACCATATATTTT. This codes for CSAIQREILGNTIYF.

The V and J genes are TRBV7-9 and TRBJ2-5, with TRBD2 identical over 8 bases. The CDR3 runs 15 residues. V lost 6 bases to trimming and J lost 2 bases; unmatched junction nucleotides: 8. Per germline, CDR1 SEHNR and CDR2 FQNEAQ (reference sequence). CDR3 nucleotide sequence: TGTGCCAGCAGATCTTTGGCTAGCGGGCAAGAGACCCAGTACTTC. Translating it yields CASRSLASGQETQYF.

This clonotype was detected only a few times. The DNA of the CDR3 is TGTGCCAGCAGGCAGATAGGGGGCAGGTACGAGCAGTACTTC. It specifies CASRQIGGRYEQYF. The chain uses TRBV6-4 and TRBJ2-7; the match to TRBD1 covers 7 bases. Germline V gives CDR1 MRHNA, CDR2 SNTAGT. V lost 6 bases, J lost 4 bases, and 9 bases stayed unmatched. The CDR3 sequence is 14 residues long.

The chain carries TRBV7-9 and TRBJ2-6, with 7 bases fitting TRBD1. The ends lost 1 base at V and 0 bases at J; junction bases unmatched: 6. The CDR3 totals 18 residues. Germline CDR1 and CDR2: SEHNR and FQNEAQ (reference sequence). The CDR3, as DNA: TGTGCCAGCAGCTTAGAGACAGGGCCGTTCTCTGGGGCCAACGTCCTGACTTTC. Translated: CASSLETGPFSGANVLTF.

This clonotype was recorded many times. The chain is built from TRBV4-3 and TRBJ1-2; the D is unclear. This CDR3 region has 17 residues. CDR1 is LGHNA and CDR2 is YSLEER in the germline V gene. Trimming removed 1 base at V and 2 bases at J, with 17 bases between. The DNA for the CDR3 is TGCGCCAGCAGCCAAGCCCTGGTACAGCCAGCCAACTATGGCTACACCTTC. Protein: CASSQALVQPANYGYTF.

Concerning this clonotype itself: This could be a read error, since a much larger clone is one nucleotide away. The V call is TRBV6-2 or TRBV6-3, the J call TRBJ1-4; tentatively, D is TRBD1 (6 bases). The CDR3 sequence is 16 residues long. From germline, CDR1 is MNHEY and CDR2 SVGEGT. CDR3 amino acids: CVSSRNRGATGEKLFF. The CDR3 DNA reads TGTGTCAGCAGTCGAAACCGCGGGGCGACAGGAGAAAAACTGTTTTTT.

This clonotype was recorded a few times. V usage is TRBV2 and J usage is TRBJ2-3; tentative D call: TRBD2 (5 bases). The V and J ends lost 4 bases and 0 bases respectively, with 11 bases between them. The CDR3 is 15 residues long. CDR1 is SNHLY and CDR2 is FYNNEI in the germline V gene. CDR3 sequence: CASSVVLASTDTQYF. For the CDR3, the DNA is TGTGCCAGCAGTGTAGTCCTAGCAAGCACAGATACGCAGTATTTT. Full variable domain (missing parts from reference TRBV2 and TRBJ2-3): EPEVTQTPSHQVTQMGQEVILRCVPISNHLYFYWYRQILGQKVEFLVSFYNNEISEKSEIFDDQFSVERPDGSNFTLKIRSTKLEDSAMYFCASSVVLASTDTQYFGPGTRLTVL.

This clonotype came up a few times. The chain recombines TRBV18 with TRBJ1-5; no clear D gene. Germline V gives CDR1 KGHSH, CDR2 LQKENI. Between the trimmed V and J ends, which lost 6 bases and 4 bases, there was a span of 10 bases. CDR3 size: 13 residues. CDR3: CASSTGGNQPQHF. The DNA for the CDR3 is TGTGCCAGCTCCACCGGAGGGAATCAGCCCCAGCATTTT.

Many counts were recorded for this clonotype. This chain connects TRBV28 to TRBJ2-5, with D possibly called TRBD1 or TRBD2 (5 bases each). The CDR3 runs 12 residues. V lost 2 bases to trimming and J lost 7 bases, with 8 bases between them. Germline V lookup: CDR1 MDHEN, CDR2 SYDVKM. The CDR3 DNA reads as TGTGCCAGCAGTTTAAGAGGGACGACCCAGTACTTC. This sequence encodes CASSLRGTTQYF.

The chain couples TRBV2 to TRBJ1-2; no clear D gene. Trimming cost V 0 bases and J 4 bases, with 6 bases left between them. Germline loops: CDR1 SNHLY, CDR2 FYNNEI. The CDR3 is 13 amino acids. The CDR3 DNA reads TGTGCCAGCAGTGAAGCGGTTGGCTATGGCTACACCTTC. Its translation is CASSEAVGYGYTF.

The chain is built from TRBV4-1 and TRBJ2-5; 9 bases are a match to TRBD2. Germline trimming cut 4 bases from V and 4 bases from J; bases unmatched to any gene: 13. Per germline, CDR1 MGHRA and CDR2 YSYEKL. The CDR3 totals 17 residues. CDR3 sequence: CASSPEGLAGRRETQYF. Written as DNA, the CDR3 is TGCGCCAGCAGCCCAGAGGGGCTAGCGGGACGGAGAGAGACCCAGTACTTC.

The chain joins TRBV20-1 to TRBJ2-5; D might be TRBD2 (7 bases). Trimming shortened V by 7 bases and J by 2 bases, and 17 bases separated the two germline ends. The CDR3 totals 14 residues. Germline values: CDR1 DFQATT, CDR2 SNEGSKA (reference sequence). This CDR3 is CSVGGGAGQETQYF. The CDR3 DNA follows: TGCAGTGTTGGAGGGGGGGCGGGTCAAGAGACCCAGTACTTC.